The clone carrying this T cell receptor (beta chain) was counted a few times. These data come from a study of early T cells in non-severe SARS-CoV-2 infection. MiXCR, applied by TCRdb to the 5' RACE reads, yields one record per CDR3 protein. The sample has roughly 38,000 distinct CDR3 sequences, less than 7% seen once; the top ten hold 4% to 4.5%. CDR1 DFQATT and CDR2 SNEGSKA come from the germline V gene (reference sequence). This CDR3 is 10 amino acids long. The source was whole blood, collected at baseline. The TCR was taken from an adult who was a healthcare worker with PCR-confirmed SARS-CoV-2 infection or an uninfected control (not recorded which). This chain links TRBV20-1 with TRBJ2-3, with D uncertain. The CDR3 protein is CTSWWDTQYF. As DNA, the CDR3 is TGCACCAGCTGGTGGGATACGCAGTATTTT.